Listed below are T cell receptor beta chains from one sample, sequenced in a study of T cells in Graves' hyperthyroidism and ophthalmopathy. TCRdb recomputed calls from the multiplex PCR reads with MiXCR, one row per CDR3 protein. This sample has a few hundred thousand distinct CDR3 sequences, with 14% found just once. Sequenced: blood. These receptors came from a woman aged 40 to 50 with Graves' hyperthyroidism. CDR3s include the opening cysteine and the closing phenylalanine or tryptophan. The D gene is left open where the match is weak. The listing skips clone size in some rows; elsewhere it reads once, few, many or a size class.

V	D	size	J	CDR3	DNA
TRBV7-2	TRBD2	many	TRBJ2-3	CVSSPRTSGGTDTQYF	TGTGTCAGCAGCCCCCGGACTAGCGGCGGGACAGATACGCAGTATTTT
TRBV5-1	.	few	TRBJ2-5	CASSSTHGGQETQYF	TGCGCCAGCAGCTCCACACATGGGGGGCAAGAGACCCAGTACTTC
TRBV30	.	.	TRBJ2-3	CAWSAWSADTQYF	TGTGCCTGGAGTGCCTGGAGCGCAGATACGCAGTATTTT
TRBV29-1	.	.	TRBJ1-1	CSASENTEAFF	TGCAGCGCCTCAGAGAACACTGAAGCTTTCTTT
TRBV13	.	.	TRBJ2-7	CASRDRDKSYEQYF	TGTGCCAGCAGGGACCGGGACAAGTCCTACGAGCAGTACTTC
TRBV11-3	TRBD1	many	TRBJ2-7	CASSQGLYEQYF	TGTGCCAGCTCACAGGGGTTGTACGAGCAGTACTTC
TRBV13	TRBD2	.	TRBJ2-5	CASSDASGIQETQYF	TGTGCCAGCAGCGACGCTAGCGGGATCCAAGAGACCCAGTACTTC
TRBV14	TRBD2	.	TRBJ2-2	CASSQDPAGGNTGELFF	TGTGCCAGCAGCCAAGATCCCGCGGGAGGGAACACCGGGGAGCTGTTTTTT
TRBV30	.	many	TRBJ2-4	CAWSVLGDLPYF	TGTGCCTGGAGTGTACTTGGGGACCTTCCGTACTTC
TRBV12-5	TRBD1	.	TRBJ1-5	CASDLITGGVDQPQHF	TGTGCTAGTGATTTAATTACAGGGGGCGTGGATCAGCCCCAGCATTTT
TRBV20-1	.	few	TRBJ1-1	CSARVPLGGTEAFF	TGCAGTGCTAGAGTACCTCTTGGGGGAACTGAGGCTTTCTTT
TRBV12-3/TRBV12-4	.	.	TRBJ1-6	CASSLWQGINSPLHF	TGTGCCAGCAGTTTGTGGCAGGGGATTAATTCACCCCTCCACTTT
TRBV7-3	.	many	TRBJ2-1	CASSPQSSLSSYNEQFF	TGTGCCAGCAGCCCACAATCGAGCCTGAGCTCCTACAATGAGCAGTTCTTC
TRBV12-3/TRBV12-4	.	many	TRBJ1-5	CASSPRAGVFQPQHF	TGTGCCAGCAGTCCCAGGGCCGGGGTCTTCCAGCCCCAGCATTTT
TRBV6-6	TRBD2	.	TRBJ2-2	CASRIGSGRGGELFF	TGTGCCAGCAGGATAGGGAGCGGGAGAGGCGGGGAGCTGTTTTTT
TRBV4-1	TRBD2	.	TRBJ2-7	CASSQAVGLALSYEQYF	TGCGCCAGCAGCCAAGCCGTGGGACTAGCGCTCTCCTACGAGCAGTACTTC
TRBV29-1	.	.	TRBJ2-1	CSVEARSNEQFF	TGCAGCGTTGAAGCCCGAAGCAATGAGCAGTTCTTC
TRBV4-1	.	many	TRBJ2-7	CASSHTQGEQYF	TGCGCCAGCAGCCACACTCAGGGGGAGCAGTACTTC
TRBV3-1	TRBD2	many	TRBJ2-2	CASSHAGGGTGELFF	TGTGCCAGCAGCCATGCGGGAGGTGGTACCGGGGAGCTGTTTTTT
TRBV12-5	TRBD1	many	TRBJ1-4	CASGPRQGGNEKLFF	TGTGCTAGTGGCCCTAGACAGGGTGGTAATGAAAAACTGTTTTTT
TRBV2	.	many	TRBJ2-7	CASSEAHSYGEYF	TGTGCCAGCAGTGAAGCGCACTCATACGGAGAGTACTTC
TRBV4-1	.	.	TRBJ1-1	CASSRGDTHTEAFF	TGCGCCAGCAGCCGAGGGGACACGCACACTGAAGCTTTCTTT
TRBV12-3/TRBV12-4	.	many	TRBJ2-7	CASSFTTGSYEQYF	TGTGCCAGCAGTTTCACGACAGGCTCCTACGAGCAGTACTTC
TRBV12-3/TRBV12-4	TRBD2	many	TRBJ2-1	CASTLSGTSEEQFF	TGTGCCAGCACATTAAGCGGGACTAGCGAAGAGCAGTTCTTC
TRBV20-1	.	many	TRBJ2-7	CSARETAYEQYF	TGCAGTGCTAGAGAAACGGCCTACGAGCAGTACTTC
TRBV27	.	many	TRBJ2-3	CASRGESFTDTQYF	TGTGCCAGCAGGGGGGAATCATTCACAGATACGCAGTATTTT
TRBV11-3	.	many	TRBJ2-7	CASSLDNRYSYEQYF	TGTGCCAGCAGCTTAGATAATCGGTATTCCTACGAGCAGTACTTC
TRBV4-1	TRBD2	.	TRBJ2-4	CASGGSGMAKNIQYF	TGCGCCAGCGGGGGGAGCGGGATGGCCAAAAACATTCAGTACTTC
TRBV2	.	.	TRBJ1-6	CASSDDGFNSPLHF	TGTGCCAGCAGTGACGACGGTTTTAATTCACCCCTCCACTTT
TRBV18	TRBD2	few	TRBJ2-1	CASSKTSGGALSYNEQFF	TGTGCCAGCTCAAAAACTAGCGGGGGGGCCTTATCCTACAATGAGCAGTTCTTC
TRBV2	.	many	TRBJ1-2	CASSERTGRNYGYTF	TGTGCCAGCAGTGAAAGAACAGGTCGAAACTATGGCTACACCTTC
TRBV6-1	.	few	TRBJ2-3	CASSQTRTRKADTQYF	TGTGCCAGCAGTCAAACCCGGACGAGAAAGGCAGATACGCAGTATTTT
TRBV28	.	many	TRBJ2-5	CASSFRQGWGQETQYF	TGTGCCAGCAGTTTTCGGCAGGGCTGGGGCCAAGAGACCCAGTACTTC
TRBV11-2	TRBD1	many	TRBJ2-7	CASSLRQGTPYEQYF	TGTGCCAGCAGCTTACGACAGGGGACTCCCTACGAGCAGTACTTC
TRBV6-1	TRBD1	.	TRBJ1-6	CASKQGTGVSPLHF	TGTGCCAGCAAACAAGGGACAGGGGTATCACCCCTCCACTTT
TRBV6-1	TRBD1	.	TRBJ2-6	CASRTGIGANVLTF	TGTGCCAGCAGGACAGGGATCGGGGCCAACGTCCTGACTTTC
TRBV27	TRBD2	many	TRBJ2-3	CASSSLAGVATDTQYF	TGTGCCAGCAGTTCTTTAGCGGGAGTGGCTACAGATACGCAGTATTTT
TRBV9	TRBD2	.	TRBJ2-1	CASSATSATYNEQFF	TGTGCCAGCAGCGCGACTAGCGCTACCTACAATGAGCAGTTCTTC
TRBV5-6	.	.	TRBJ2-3	CASSLSGPASDTQYF	TGTGCCAGCAGCTTGAGTGGTCCTGCCTCAGATACGCAGTATTTT
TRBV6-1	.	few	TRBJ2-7	CASSEDVGQPFSYEQYF	TGTGCCAGCAGTGAAGATGTGGGGCAGCCTTTCTCCTACGAGCAGTACTTC
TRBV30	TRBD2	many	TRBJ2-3	CAWKKVAGGTDTQYF	TGTGCCTGGAAAAAGGTAGCGGGAGGGACAGATACGCAGTATTTT
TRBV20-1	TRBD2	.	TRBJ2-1	CSASPRTSPYNEQFF	TGCAGTGCTAGCCCCAGGACTAGCCCGTACAATGAGCAGTTCTTC
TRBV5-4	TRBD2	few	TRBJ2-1	CASSLVSLAGGLYNEQFF	TGTGCCAGCAGCTTGGTCTCGCTAGCGGGAGGACTCTACAATGAGCAGTTCTTC
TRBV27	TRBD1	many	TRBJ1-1	CASSRHPDRARTEAFF	TGTGCCAGCAGCAGACACCCGGACAGGGCGAGAACTGAAGCTTTCTTT
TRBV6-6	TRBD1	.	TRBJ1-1	CASSYMGQGGTEAFF	TGTGCCAGCAGTTACATGGGACAGGGAGGAACTGAAGCTTTCTTT
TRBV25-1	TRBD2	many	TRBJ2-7	CASSELTGGLYEQYF	TGTGCCAGCAGTGAATTGACGGGAGGGCTCTACGAGCAGTACTTC
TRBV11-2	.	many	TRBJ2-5	CASSLGARETQYF	TGTGCCAGCAGCTTAGGTGCCAGAGAGACCCAGTACTTC
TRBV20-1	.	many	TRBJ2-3	CSAISRASEARDTQYF	TGCAGTGCCATATCCCGGGCCAGCGAAGCCCGAGATACGCAGTATTTT
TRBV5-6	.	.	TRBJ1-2	CASSLGHGDGYTF	TGTGCCAGCAGTTTGGGGCACGGGGATGGCTACACCTTC
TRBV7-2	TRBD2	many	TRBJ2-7	CASTFSGMPYEQYF	TGTGCCAGCACCTTTAGCGGGATGCCCTACGAGCAGTACTTC